The clone carrying this T cell receptor (beta chain) came up many times. The antigen is undetermined. This sample is drawn from a study of T cells in Graves' hyperthyroidism and ophthalmopathy. Study-wide points: Ophthalmopathy and stable hyperthyroidism were separated by a 13 V-J model. Expanded thyroid clonotypes (above 0.001) were mostly also found in blood.

The diagnoses drew upon clinical symptoms, serum thyroxine and TRAb, thyroid ultrasound and orbital computed tomography. CDR1 and CDR2 from the germline V gene are MNHEY and SVGAGI. Losses at the gene ends were 7 bases for V and 1 base for J; bases not matched to a gene: 5. The CDR3 has 15 amino acids. Researchers took RNA transcripts and amplified the TCR beta CDR3 regions from them. The HTBI primer set was used in a first-round RT-PCR of the TCR CDR3. One entry per CDR3 protein, called by TCRdb with MiXCR from the multiplex PCR reads. The top ten clones hold 15% of a sample with roughly 380,000 distinct CDR3 sequences, 15% to 20% of them seen once.

The sequencing sample was made of blood. The sequence was obtained from a woman between 40 and 50 years old with Graves' ophthalmopathy. V and J are TRBV6-5 and TRBJ2-7, with 12 bases identical to TRBD2. For the CDR3, the DNA is TGTGCCAGCATTTTACTAGCGGGAGGATCCTACGAGCAGTACTTC. This gives the protein CASILLAGGSYEQYF.